This T cell receptor (beta chain) comes out of a study of blood T cell repertoires in COVID-19. Study-level background: T cells, B-cell-depleted T cells, or PBMCs provided the cDNA or gDNA that served as material.

Per the authors' pipeline: How many nucleated cells were present was estimated from reference gene primer amplification. Sequenced by immunoSEQ multiplex PCR; TCRdb stores in-frame clones only, minus some. The DNA was the basis for D and trimming; V, J and clone size are from that table. The profile shows some 100,000 clones, around three quarters of them singletons. In its sample, this clone was seen once. Germline V lookup: CDR1 MNHEY, CDR2 SMNVEV (reference sequence). V lost 2 bases to trimming and J lost 2 bases, with 12 bases between them. CDR3 length: 15 residues. The TCR comes from a human donor in a cohort sampled during active or convalescent COVID-19. This sequence joins TRBV27 and TRBJ2-5; no definite D call. The sequenced sample consisted of peripheral blood. CDR3 residues: CASSLSAQLQETQYF. CDR3 sequence (DNA): TGTGCCAGCAGTTTAAGTGCCCAACTGCAAGAGACCCAGTACTTC.